This T cell receptor (beta chain) was recovered during a study of shared clonotypes between healthy human individuals. Deletions cut 3 bases from V and 0 bases from J, with 8 bases between. The germline V gene has CDR1 MNHEY and CDR2 SVGAGI. This CDR3 spans 14 amino acids. Libraries were prepared by immunoSEQ multiplex PCR; TCRdb keeps only in-frame clonotypes and omits some of them. The sample includes about 2.4 million clones, approximately 92% of them seen just once. A word on this clone: Within the sample, other DNA sequences also encode this same CDR3.

This sequence was found in a man between 18 and 35 years old in good health. The sample was naive CD4+ T cells sorted from blood. Described subset: CD45RA+ positively selected. The chain has TRBV6-5 and TRBJ1-1, with D perhaps TRBD1 (6 bases). The DNA for the CDR3 is TGTGCCAGCAGTTATACAGGGATGAACACTGAAGCTTTCTTT. Amino acid sequence: CASSYTGMNTEAFF.